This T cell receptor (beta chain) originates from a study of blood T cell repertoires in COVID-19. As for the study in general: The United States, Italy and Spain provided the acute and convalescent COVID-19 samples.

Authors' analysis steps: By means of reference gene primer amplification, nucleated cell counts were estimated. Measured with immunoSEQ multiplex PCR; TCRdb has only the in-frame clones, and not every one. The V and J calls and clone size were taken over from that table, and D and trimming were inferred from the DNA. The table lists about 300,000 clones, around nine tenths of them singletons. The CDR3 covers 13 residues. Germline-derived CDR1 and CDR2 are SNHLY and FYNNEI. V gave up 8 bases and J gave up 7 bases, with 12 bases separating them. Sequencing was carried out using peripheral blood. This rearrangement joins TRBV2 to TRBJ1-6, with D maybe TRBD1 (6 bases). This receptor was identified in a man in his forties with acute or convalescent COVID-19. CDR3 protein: CASGLGGNSPLHF. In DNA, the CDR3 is TGTGCCAGCGGACTAGGGGGGAATTCACCCCTCCACTTT.